This passage covers 6 T cell receptor beta chains from one sample sequenced in a study of identifying expanded T cells in peripheral blood. The data were produced by immunoSEQ multiplex PCR, yet TCRdb's version contains in-frame clones alone and is incomplete. The table shows about 110,000 clones, with about 88% occurring only once. Sequencing used blood. These receptors all stem from a person between 18 and 70 years old in good health.

This chain links TRBV29-1 with TRBJ2-6; D is uncertain. Germline V gives CDR1 SQVTM, CDR2 ANQGSEA. V shed 4 bases and J shed 0 bases, with 7 bases lying between them. This CDR3 spans 14 amino acids. DNA for the CDR3: TGCAGCGTTGGTCCAGTCTCTGGGGCCAACGTCCTGACTTTC. Translated, it gives CSVGPVSGANVLTF.

The chain uses TRBV27 and TRBJ2-7; the D gene is possibly TRBD1 (6 bases). Germline V gives CDR1 MNHEY, CDR2 SMNVEV (reference sequence). The CDR3 runs 15 residues. V was cut by 5 bases and J by 3 bases, with 17 bases left in between. This chain's CDR3 is CASSPGAGDYYEQYF. Here the CDR3 DNA reads TGTGCCAGCAGTCCCGGGGCAGGGGATTACTACGAGCAGTACTTC.

The chain has TRBV27 and TRBJ1-5; TRBD1 is a possible D gene (5 bases). This CDR3 is 14 amino acids long. V lost 6 bases and J lost 0, with 9 bases in between. Germline assignment: CDR1 MNHEY and CDR2 SMNVEV (reference sequence). CDR3 in DNA: TGTGCCAGCAGGGACATTTATAGCAATCAGCCCCAGCATTTT. Translation: CASRDIYSNQPQHF.

This chain joins TRBV4-3 and TRBJ2-7; D uncertain. The CDR3 extends over 14 amino acids. Germline V gene sequence: CDR1 LGHNA, CDR2 YSLEER. Trimming removed 0 bases from V and 5 bases from J, with 11 bases in between. The CDR3 reads CASSQETLRDEQYF. The CDR3 bases are TGCGCCAGCAGCCAAGAGACCCTACGGGACGAGCAGTACTTC.

The chain employs TRBV5-4 and TRBJ2-2; TRBD2 matches at 8 bases. The CDR3 spans 16 residues. J was trimmed by 6 bases and V by 1 base; bases with no gene match: 8. The germline V gene has CDR1 SGHNT and CDR2 YYREEE (reference sequence). CDR3 residues: CASSLSAGGVPGELFF. CDR3 coding DNA: TGTGCCAGCAGCTTGTCTGCGGGGGGCGTACCCGGGGAGCTGTTTTTT. The complete variable domain, with remaining parts taken from reference TRBV5-4 and TRBJ2-2, reads ETGVTQSPTHLIKTRGQQVTLRCSSQSGHNTVSWYQQALGQGPQFIFQYYREEENGRGNFPPRFSGLQFPNYSSELNVNALELDDSALYLCASSLSAGGVPGELFFGEGSRLTVL.

The rearrangement joins TRBV5-1 to TRBJ1-1; D may be TRBD1 (5 bases). This CDR3 is 14 amino acids long. Germline CDR1 SGHRS, CDR2 YFSETQ. Trimming shortened V by 3 bases and J by 1 base, and 10 bases separated the two germline ends. The CDR3 loop is CASSWGTGNTEAFF. The DNA for the CDR3 is TGCGCCAGCAGCTGGGGAACAGGGAACACTGAAGCTTTCTTT.